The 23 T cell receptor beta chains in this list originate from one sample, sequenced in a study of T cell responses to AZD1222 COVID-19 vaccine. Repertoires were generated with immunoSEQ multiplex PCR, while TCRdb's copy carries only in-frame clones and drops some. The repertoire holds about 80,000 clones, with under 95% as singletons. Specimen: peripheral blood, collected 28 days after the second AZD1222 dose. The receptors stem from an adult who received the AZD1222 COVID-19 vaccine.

The CDR3 DNA is TGTGCCTGGGAAGGACCGCTCGATCGTGAAAAACTGTTTTTT. Translation: CAWEGPLDREKLFF. The chain couples TRBV30 to TRBJ1-4; no reliable D call. Germline V gene lookup returns CDR1 GTSNPN and CDR2 SVGIG (reference sequence). V lost 5 bases, J lost 7 bases, and 17 bases lay in between. The CDR3 sequence is 14 residues long.

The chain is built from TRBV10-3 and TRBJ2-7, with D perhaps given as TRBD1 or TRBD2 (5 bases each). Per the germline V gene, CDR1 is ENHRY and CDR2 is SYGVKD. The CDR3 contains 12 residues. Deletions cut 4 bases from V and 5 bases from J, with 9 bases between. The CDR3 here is CAISGRDDEQYF. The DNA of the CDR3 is TGTGCCATCAGTGGCAGGGACGACGAGCAGTACTTC.

The DNA of the CDR3 is TGCGCCAGCAGCAGAGACAGGGCGGGTGGAAACACCATATATTTT. Translation: CASSRDRAGGNTIYF. The rearrangement joins TRBV5-1 to TRBJ1-3; 7 bases line up with TRBD1. The V gene end was trimmed by 4 bases and the J gene end by 3 bases; junction bases not matched to a gene: 7. This CDR3 contains 15 residues. Germline-derived CDR1 and CDR2 are SGHRS and YFSETQ.

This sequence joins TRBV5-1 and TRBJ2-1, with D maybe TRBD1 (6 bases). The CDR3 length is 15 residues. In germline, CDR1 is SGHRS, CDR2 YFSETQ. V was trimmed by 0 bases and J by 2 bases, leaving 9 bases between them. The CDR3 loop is CASSLGDTAYNEQFF. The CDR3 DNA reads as TGCGCCAGCAGCTTGGGGGACACAGCCTACAATGAGCAGTTCTTC.

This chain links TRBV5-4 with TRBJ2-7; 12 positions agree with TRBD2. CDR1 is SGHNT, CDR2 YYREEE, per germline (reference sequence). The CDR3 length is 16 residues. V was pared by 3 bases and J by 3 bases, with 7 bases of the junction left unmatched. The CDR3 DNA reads TGTGCCAGCAGCTCTAGCGGGAGGGGGGGAGGCTACGAGCAGTACTTC. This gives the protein CASSSSGRGGGYEQYF.

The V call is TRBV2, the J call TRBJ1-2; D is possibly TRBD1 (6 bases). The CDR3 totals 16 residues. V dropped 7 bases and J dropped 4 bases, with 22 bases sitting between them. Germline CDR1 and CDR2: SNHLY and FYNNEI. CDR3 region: CASTEEGHFSIYGYTF. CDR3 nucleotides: TGTGCCAGCACCGAGGAGGGACACTTCTCCATCTATGGCTACACCTTC. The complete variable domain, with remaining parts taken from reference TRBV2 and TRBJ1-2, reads EPEVTQTPSHQVTQMGQEVILRCVPISNHLYFYWYRQILGQKVEFLVSFYNNEISEKSEIFDDQFSVERPDGSNFTLKIRSTKLEDSAMYFCASTEEGHFSIYGYTFGSGTRLTVV.

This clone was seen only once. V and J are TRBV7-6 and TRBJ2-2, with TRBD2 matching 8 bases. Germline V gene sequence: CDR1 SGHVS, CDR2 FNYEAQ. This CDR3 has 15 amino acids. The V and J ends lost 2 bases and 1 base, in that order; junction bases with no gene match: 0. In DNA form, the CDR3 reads TGTGCCAGCAGCTTAAGCGGGAGGAACACCGGGGAGCTGTTTTTT. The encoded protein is CASSLSGRNTGELFF.

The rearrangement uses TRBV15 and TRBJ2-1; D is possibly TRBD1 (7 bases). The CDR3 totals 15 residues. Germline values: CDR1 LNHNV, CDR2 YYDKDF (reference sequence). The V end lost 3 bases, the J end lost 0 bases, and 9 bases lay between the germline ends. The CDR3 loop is CATSSQGGSYNEQFF. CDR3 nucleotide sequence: TGTGCCACCAGCAGCCAGGGGGGCTCCTACAATGAGCAGTTCTTC.

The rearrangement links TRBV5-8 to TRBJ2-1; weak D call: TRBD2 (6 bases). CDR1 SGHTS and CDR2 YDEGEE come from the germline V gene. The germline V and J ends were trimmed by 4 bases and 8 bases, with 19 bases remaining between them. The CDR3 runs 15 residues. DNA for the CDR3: TGTGCCAGCAGCCTATACTCGGGACTGAAAGATGAGCAGTTCTTC. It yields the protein CASSLYSGLKDEQFF.

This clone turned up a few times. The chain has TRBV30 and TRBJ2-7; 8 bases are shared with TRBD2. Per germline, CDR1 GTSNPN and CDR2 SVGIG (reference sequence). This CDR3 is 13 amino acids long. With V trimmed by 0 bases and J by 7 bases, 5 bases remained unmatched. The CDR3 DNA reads TGTGCCTGGAGTGTCGGGGGGGAAGGGGAGCAGTACTTC. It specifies CAWSVGGEGEQYF. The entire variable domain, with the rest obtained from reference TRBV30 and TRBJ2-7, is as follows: SQTIHQWPATLVQPVGSPLSLECTVEGTSNPNLYWYRQAAGRGLQLLFYSVGIGQISSEVPQNLSASRPQDRQFILSSKKLLLSDSGFYLCAWSVGGEGEQYFGPGTRLTVT.

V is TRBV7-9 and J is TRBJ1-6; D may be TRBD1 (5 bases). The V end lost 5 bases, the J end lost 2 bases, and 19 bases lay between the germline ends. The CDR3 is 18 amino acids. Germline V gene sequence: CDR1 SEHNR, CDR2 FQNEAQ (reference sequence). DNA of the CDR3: TGTGCCAGCAGCCCTCGGGAGGGGCGCGTGACCTATAATTCACCCCTCCACTTT. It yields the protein CASSPREGRVTYNSPLHF.

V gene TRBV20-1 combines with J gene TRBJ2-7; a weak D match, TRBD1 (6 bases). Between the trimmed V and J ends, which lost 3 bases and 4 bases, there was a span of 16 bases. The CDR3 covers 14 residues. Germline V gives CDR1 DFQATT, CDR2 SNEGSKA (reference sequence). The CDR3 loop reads CSASAPGTNYEQYF. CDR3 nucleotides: TGCAGTGCTAGTGCTCCGGGGACAAATTACGAGCAGTACTTC.

CDR3 DNA sequence: TGTGCCAGCAGTTTATCGGACCCGAGCGATACGCAGTATTTT. Translating gives CASSLSDPSDTQYF. J is TRBJ2-3 and V is TRBV27; D remains ambiguous. V was cut by 0 bases and J by 6 bases, with 10 bases left in between. This CDR3 comprises 14 residues. Looked up from germline, CDR1 is MNHEY and CDR2 is SMNVEV (reference sequence).

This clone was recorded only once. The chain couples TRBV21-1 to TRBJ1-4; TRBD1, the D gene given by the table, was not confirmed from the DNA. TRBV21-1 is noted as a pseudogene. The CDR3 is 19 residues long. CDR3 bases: TGTGCCAGCAGCAAAGAGGGGCGGGACAGGGTTTCGGGGTGCGAAAAACTGTTTTTT. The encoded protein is CASSKEGRDRVSGCEKLFF.

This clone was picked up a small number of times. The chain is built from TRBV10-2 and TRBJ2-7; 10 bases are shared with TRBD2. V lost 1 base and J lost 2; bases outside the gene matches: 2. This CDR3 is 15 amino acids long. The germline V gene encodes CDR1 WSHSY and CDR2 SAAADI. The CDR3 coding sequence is TGCGCCAGCAGTGAGTGGCTAGCGGGGGCCTACGAGCAGTACTTC. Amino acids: CASSEWLAGAYEQYF.

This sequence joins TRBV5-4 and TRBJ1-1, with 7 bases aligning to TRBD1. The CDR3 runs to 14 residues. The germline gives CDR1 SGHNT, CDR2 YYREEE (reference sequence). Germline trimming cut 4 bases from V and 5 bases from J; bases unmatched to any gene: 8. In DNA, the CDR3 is TGTGCCAGCAGCCGGGCGCAGGGGGGGACTGAAGCTTTCTTT. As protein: CASSRAQGGTEAFF.

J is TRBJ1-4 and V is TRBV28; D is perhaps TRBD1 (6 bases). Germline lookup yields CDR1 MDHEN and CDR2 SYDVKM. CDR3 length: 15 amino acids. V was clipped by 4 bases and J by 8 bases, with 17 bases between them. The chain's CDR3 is CASSSYRDLEEKLFF. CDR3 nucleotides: TGTGCCAGCAGTTCATACAGGGACTTAGAAGAAAAACTGTTTTTT. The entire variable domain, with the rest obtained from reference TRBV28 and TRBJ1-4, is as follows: DVKVTQSSRYLVKRTGEKVFLECVQDMDHENMFWYRQDPGLGLRLIYFSYDVKMKEKGDIPEGYSVSREKKERFSLILESASTNQTSMYLCASSSYRDLEEKLFFGSGTQLSVL.

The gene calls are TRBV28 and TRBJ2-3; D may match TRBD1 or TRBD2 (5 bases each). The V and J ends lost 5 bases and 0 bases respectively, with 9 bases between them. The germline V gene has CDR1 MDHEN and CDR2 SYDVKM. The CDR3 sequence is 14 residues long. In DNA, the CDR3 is TGTGCCAGCAGTCGGGACCGGAGCACAGATACGCAGTATTTT. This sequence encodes CASSRDRSTDTQYF.

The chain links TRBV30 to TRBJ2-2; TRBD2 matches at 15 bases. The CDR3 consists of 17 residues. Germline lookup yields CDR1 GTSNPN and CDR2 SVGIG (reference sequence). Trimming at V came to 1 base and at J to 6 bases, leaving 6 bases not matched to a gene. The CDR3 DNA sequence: TGTGCCTGGAGTGGTAGGACTAGCGGGAGGGCCTCCGGGGAGCTGTTTTTT. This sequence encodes CAWSGRTSGRASGELFF.

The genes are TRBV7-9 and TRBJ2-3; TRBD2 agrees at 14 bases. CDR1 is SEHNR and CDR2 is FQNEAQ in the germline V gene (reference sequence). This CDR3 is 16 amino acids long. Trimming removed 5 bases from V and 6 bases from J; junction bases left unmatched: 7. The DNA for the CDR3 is TGTGCCAGCAGCACCCCTCGACTAGCGGGAGGGGATACGCAGTATTTT. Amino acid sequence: CASSTPRLAGGDTQYF. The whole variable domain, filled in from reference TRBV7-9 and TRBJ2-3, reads DTGVSQNPRHKITKRGQNVTFRCDPISEHNRLYWYRQTLGQGPEFLTYFQNEAQLEKSRLLSDRFSAERPKGSFSTLEIQRTEQGDSAMYLCASSTPRLAGGDTQYFGPGTRLTVL.

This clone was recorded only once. The CDR3 nucleotides read TGTGCCAGCTCACCAGTTGCGGGAGGGGACACTGAAGCTTTCTTT. It is translated as CASSPVAGGDTEAFF. The chain is built from TRBV18 and TRBJ1-1, with TRBD1 as a possible D gene (5 bases). CDR1 is KGHSH and CDR2 is LQKENI in the germline V gene. Between the trimmed V and J ends, which lost 2 bases and 3 bases, there was a span of 13 bases. There are 15 residues in the CDR3.

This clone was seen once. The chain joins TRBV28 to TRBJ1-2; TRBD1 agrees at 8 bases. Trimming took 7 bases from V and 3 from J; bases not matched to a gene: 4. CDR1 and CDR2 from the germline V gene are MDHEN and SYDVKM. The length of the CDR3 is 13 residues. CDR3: CASTEQGDYGYTF. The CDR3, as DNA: TGTGCCAGCACCGAACAGGGGGACTATGGCTACACCTTC.

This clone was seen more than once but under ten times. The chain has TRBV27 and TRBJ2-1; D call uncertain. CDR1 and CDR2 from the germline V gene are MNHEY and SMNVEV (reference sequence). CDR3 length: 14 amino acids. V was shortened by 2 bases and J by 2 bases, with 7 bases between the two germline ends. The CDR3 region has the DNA TGTGCCAGCAGTTTAGGTCGGACCTACAATGAGCAGTTCTTC. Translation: CASSLGRTYNEQFF.